The 5 T cell receptor beta chains below were found in one sample sequenced in a study of post-analysis software for immune sequencing data. The study's findings and limits: Patients showed TRBV5-6, TRBV5-1 and TRBV20-1 among five TRBV segments more frequent than in controls.

Antigens for these TCRs are unknown. Included in the TCR beta cDNA libraries were unique molecular identifiers. From the PCR reads, TCRdb called clonotypes with MiXCR, one entry per CDR3 protein. The table includes roughly 570,000 distinct CDR3 sequences, under 40% detected once. The specimen was blood. These TCRs come from a girl aged 2 to 17 with multiple sclerosis.

CDR3 sequence reads: CASSQFGTGGTDTQYF. The DNA for the CDR3 is TGCGCCAGCAGCCAATTCGGGACGGGGGGCACAGATACGCAGTATTTT. The chain joins TRBV4-1 to TRBJ2-3; a possible D gene is TRBD2 (6 bases). V was trimmed by 2 bases and J by 1 base, leaving 13 bases between them. The CDR3 consists of 16 residues. Germline CDR1 is MGHRA and CDR2 is YSYEKL.

In nucleotides, the CDR3 is TGCGCCAGCAGCCAAGAGGGGAACTACAGGGTCTACAATGAGCAGTACTTC. Encoded protein: CASSQEGNYRVYNEQYF. The chain carries TRBV4-1 and TRBJ2-5; TRBD1 is a possible D gene (6 bases). CDR1 is MGHRA, CDR2 YSYEKL, per germline. The CDR3 is 17 amino acids. Trimming pared 0 bases from V and 11 bases from J, leaving 25 bases between.

This clonotype has more than one count but fewer than ten. The CDR3 loop is CASSQDTGGSEAFF. In nucleotides, the CDR3 is TGCGCCAGCAGCCAAGATACAGGGGGCTCTGAAGCTTTCTTT. V usage is TRBV4-1 and J usage is TRBJ1-1; 9 bases agree with TRBD1. The CDR3 extends over 14 amino acids. V trimming: 0 bases; J trimming: 6 bases; junction bases outside the gene matches: 2. Germline V lookup: CDR1 MGHRA, CDR2 YSYEKL.

This clonotype was recorded at least ten times. The chain employs TRBV4-2 and TRBJ1-2, with D perhaps matching TRBD1 (5 bases). Germline V gene data show CDR1 as LGHNA and CDR2 as YNFKEQ. CDR3 length equals 19 residues. Trimming pared 4 bases from V and 3 bases from J, leaving 27 bases between. Written as DNA, the CDR3 is TGTGCCAGCAGCCCCGAAAGGGGAGACTTGATCTTACTGCACTATGGCTACACCTTC. Protein: CASSPERGDLILLHYGYTF.

This clonotype was seen a handful of times. V and J are TRBV5-1 and TRBJ1-2; D might be TRBD1 (6 bases). Germline lookup yields CDR1 SGHRS and CDR2 YFSETQ. The V gene lost 3 bases and the J gene lost 8 bases, with 17 bases spanning the gap. CDR3 size: 14 residues. CDR3 sequence: CASSYRTVGEGYTF. In nucleotides, the CDR3 is TGCGCCAGCAGCTACCGGACAGTTGGGGAAGGCTACACCTTC.